This note documents a single T cell receptor beta chain sequence. The sample originates from a study of cytomegalovirus exposure and HLA in healthy donors. Germline V gene data show CDR1 as SGHRS and CDR2 as YFSETQ. V dropped 0 bases and J dropped 8; count of bases not matched to a gene: 2. The CDR3 spans 14 residues. PCR primers comprised 60 Vbeta and 13 Jbeta primers. Assay used: immunoSEQ multiplex PCR; TCRdb lists only in-frame clones, some missing. Of more than 110,000 clones in the sample, over 70% were seen once. V is TRBV5-1 and J is TRBJ1-6, with 7 bases fitting TRBD1. The sequenced material came from PBMCs. This receptor was identified in a middle-aged man in good health and CMV-seropositive. The CDR3 nucleotides are TGCGCCAGCAGCTTGGACAGGGGTGATTCACCCCTCCACTTT. It is translated as CASSLDRGDSPLHF.